This entry lists 22 T cell receptor beta chains sequenced from one sample in a study of T cell repertoires in cytomegalovirus infection. TCRdb ran MiXCR on the reads and lists one entry per CDR3 protein. The table lists approximately 100,000 distinct CDR3 sequences, about a quarter of them singletons. The sequencing input was CD8+ T cells from PBMCs. The receptors were sampled from a human donor in good health (CMV status not recorded). Some clones in this sample may be carry-over from other donors' samples.

This chain joins TRBV20-1 and TRBJ1-1; D possibly corresponds to TRBD1 (6 bases). The V end lost 6 bases, the J end lost 7 bases, and 15 bases lay between the germline ends. The length of the CDR3 is 12 residues. CDR1 is DFQATT and CDR2 is SNEGSKA in the germline V gene (reference sequence). CDR3 coding DNA: TGCAGTGCCACAGGGACCGGGGGTGAAGCTTTCTTT. This translates into CSATGTGGEAFF.

This clonotype showed up just a few times. The chain recombines TRBV5-1 with TRBJ1-4; 10 nucleotides agree with TRBD1. Germline V CDR1 and CDR2: SGHRS, YFSETQ. Trimming removed 4 bases from V and 7 bases from J; junction bases left unmatched: 4. The CDR3 is 14 amino acids. CDR3 amino acids: CASSPWTGGEKLFF. CDR3 DNA: TGCGCCAGCAGCCCTTGGACAGGGGGTGAAAAACTGTTTTTT.

This clonotype was seen many times. This rearrangement joins TRBV6-5 to TRBJ2-2; 12 nucleotides match TRBD2. J was trimmed by 6 bases and V by 6 bases; bases with no gene match: 11. CDR1 and CDR2 from the germline V gene are MNHEY and SVGAGI. The CDR3 length is 17 residues. The CDR3 nucleotides read TGTGCCAGCAGCCTCCCGACTAGCGGGAGAGTCGCCGGGGAGCTGTTTTTT. Translated, it gives CASSLPTSGRVAGELFF.

The V gene is TRBV30, the J gene TRBJ2-1; 7 bases line up with TRBD1. Germline assignment: CDR1 GTSNPN and CDR2 SVGIG (reference sequence). The CDR3 has 14 residues. Germline trimming cut 4 bases from V and 8 bases from J; bases unmatched to any gene: 11. This CDR3 reads CAWKGRDSWYEQFF. The DNA for the CDR3 is TGTGCCTGGAAGGGACGGGACAGTTGGTATGAGCAGTTCTTC.

CDR3 amino acids: CASSGTGNTGELFF. In DNA form, the CDR3 reads TGCGCCAGCAGCGGTACGGGGAACACCGGGGAGCTGTTTTTT. V is TRBV10-1 and J is TRBJ2-2, with no clear D. The germline CDR1 and CDR2 sequences are WNHNN and SYGVQD (reference sequence). V was pared by 6 bases and J by 1 base, with 9 bases between. The CDR3 is 14 amino acids.

This clonotype has more than one count but fewer than ten. V and J are TRBV12-5 and TRBJ2-5; TRBD1 might be the D (6 bases). The germline V and J ends were trimmed by 4 bases and 0 bases, with 9 bases remaining between them. The CDR3 sequence is 14 residues long. CDR1 is LGHNT and CDR2 is FRNRAP in the germline V gene. For the CDR3, the DNA is TGTGCTAGTGGTTACACAGGGTACCAAGAGACCCAGTACTTC. Amino acid sequence: CASGYTGYQETQYF.

The chain uses TRBV7-9 and TRBJ1-2; TRBD1 might be the D (5 bases). CDR3 length: 16 amino acids. CDR1 SEHNR and CDR2 FQNEAQ come from the germline V gene (reference sequence). Trimming removed 5 bases at V and 3 bases at J, with 19 bases between. The CDR3: CASSPIQGELDYGYTF. CDR3 bases: TGTGCCAGCAGCCCAATTCAGGGTGAGCTCGACTATGGCTACACCTTC.

This clonotype was detected ten times or more. The J gene is TRBJ2-3, the V gene TRBV7-8, with D perhaps TRBD1 (6 bases). The CDR3 length is 20 residues. V lost 1 base to trimming and J lost 2 bases, with 25 bases between them. The germline CDR1 and CDR2 sequences are SGHVS and FQNEAQ. CDR3 residues: CASSLGAWGEVTGHTDTQYF. CDR3 DNA sequence: TGTGCCAGCAGCTTAGGGGCCTGGGGAGAGGTCACAGGGCACACAGATACGCAGTATTTT.

V is TRBV28 and J is TRBJ2-7, with D hard to call. The V end was cut by 3 bases, the J end by 2 bases, with 11 bases between. This CDR3 comprises 14 residues. Germline V CDR1 and CDR2: MDHEN, SYDVKM. CDR3 DNA: TGTGCCAGCAGTTTTGTTGAAGGGACCTACGAGCAGTACTTC. Residues: CASSFVEGTYEQYF.

This chain uses TRBV27 with TRBJ1-2, with D possibly matching TRBD1 (6 bases). V shed 4 bases and J shed 8 bases, with 20 bases lying between them. The CDR3 covers 15 residues. Per the germline V gene, CDR1 is MNHEY and CDR2 is SMNVEV (reference sequence). The CDR3 nucleotides are TGTGCCAGCAGTTCCCGGGACACCTTGAGCGGGGGCTACACCTTC. Its translation: CASSSRDTLSGGYTF.

V usage is TRBV11-1 and J usage is TRBJ2-7; weak D call: TRBD2 (6 bases). The V gene's germline CDR1 is SGHAT and CDR2 FQDESV (reference sequence). The CDR3 is 15 residues long. Trimming removed 5 bases from V and 6 bases from J, with 20 bases in between. The CDR3 DNA follows: TGTGCCAGCAGCCGTTCCCCGACTAGGTCTCGCGAGCAGTACTTC. Protein product: CASSRSPTRSREQYF.

This clonotype has a handful of counts. This chain links TRBV7-2 with TRBJ2-7; D is perhaps TRBD2 (6 bases). CDR3 length: 14 amino acids. Trimming pared 0 bases from V and 5 bases from J, leaving 11 bases between. The V gene's germline CDR1 is SGHTA and CDR2 FQGNSA. CDR3 loop: CASSLAGGIHEQYF. The CDR3 DNA follows: TGTGCCAGCAGCTTAGCGGGAGGAATCCACGAGCAGTACTTC.

V gene TRBV12-3 or TRBV12-4 combines with J gene TRBJ2-1, with 7 bases aligning to TRBD1. V lost 6 bases, J lost 5 bases, and 13 bases stayed unmatched. The CDR3 covers 16 residues. CDR3 coding DNA: TGTGCCAGCAGCCCCCCCGACAGGGCAACCCACAATGAGCAGTTCTTC. Its translation is CASSPPDRATHNEQFF.

The chain couples TRBV4-1 to TRBJ2-2; 7 nucleotides align to TRBD1. The germline V gene encodes CDR1 MGHRA and CDR2 YSYEKL. This CDR3 is built from 16 residues. V lost 0 bases to trimming and J lost 5 bases; unmatched junction nucleotides: 6. The CDR3 is CASSQDGRGNTGELFF. The DNA of the CDR3 is TGCGCCAGCAGCCAAGATGGCAGGGGGAATACCGGGGAGCTGTTTTTT.

Many counts were recorded for this clonotype. Written as DNA, the CDR3 is TGTGCCAGCAGCTTAGCCCGGGGGGGTATGGGCGATGGGCCCCAGCATTTT. As protein: CASSLARGGMGDGPQHF. The chain joins TRBV7-9 to TRBJ1-5, with D possibly matching TRBD1 (5 bases). This CDR3 spans 17 amino acids. V was clipped by 0 bases and J by 9 bases, with 21 bases between them. The germline V gene has CDR1 SEHNR and CDR2 FQNEAQ (reference sequence).

This clonotype was seen a handful of times. The V call is TRBV12-5, the J call TRBJ2-7; D gene unclear. Deletions cut 7 bases from V and 6 bases from J, with 16 bases between. The CDR3 has 13 residues. Germline V gene data show CDR1 as LGHNT and CDR2 as FRNRAP. The CDR3 is CASAASLPGEQYF. CDR3 coding DNA: TGTGCTAGTGCCGCCTCGCTCCCTGGCGAGCAGTACTTC.

The V gene is TRBV7-9, the J gene TRBJ2-3; a possible D gene is TRBD2 (6 bases). Trimming pared 5 bases from V and 3 bases from J, leaving 15 bases between. Germline V CDR1 and CDR2: SEHNR, FQNEAQ (reference sequence). CDR3 length: 15 amino acids. The CDR3 coding sequence is TGTGCCAGCAGCCCGGGACTGTCAACTACAGATACGCAGTATTTT. Its protein is CASSPGLSTTDTQYF.

The V and J genes are TRBV29-1 and TRBJ2-1; no reliable D call. CDR1 and CDR2 from the germline V gene are SQVTM and ANQGSEA. Trimming removed 0 bases at V and 8 bases at J, with 2 bases between. This CDR3 contains 10 residues. The chain's CDR3 is CSVEDHEQFF. For the CDR3, the DNA is TGCAGCGTTGAAGACCATGAGCAGTTCTTC.

This clonotype was counted at least ten times. The chain uses TRBV7-2 and TRBJ2-3; 10 positions agree with TRBD2. The V gene's germline CDR1 is SGHTA and CDR2 FQGNSA. The CDR3 has 15 residues. With 5 bases clipped from V and 0 bases from J, the junction kept 2 bases outside the gene matches. Here the CDR3 reads CASSMTSGSTDTQYF. The CDR3 region has the DNA TGTGCCAGCAGCATGACTAGCGGGAGCACAGATACGCAGTATTTT.

This clonotype appeared a few times. J is TRBJ2-3 and V is TRBV20-1; D unresolved. The germline V gene has CDR1 DFQATT and CDR2 SNEGSKA (reference sequence). Deletions cut 7 bases from V and 6 bases from J, with 5 bases between. The CDR3 has 9 residues. Here the CDR3 DNA reads TGCAGTGTAACGGATACGCAGTATTTT. Amino acid sequence: CSVTDTQYF.

This clonotype was seen a few times. This sequence joins TRBV7-2 and TRBJ1-2, with 8 bases lining up with TRBD1. Germline CDR1 reads SGHTA; CDR2 reads FQGNSA. V trimming: 1 base; J trimming: 8 bases; junction bases outside the gene matches: 6. The CDR3 is 14 amino acids. CDR3 DNA: TGTGCCAGCAGCTTAGGGCAGGGGGCGGAAGGCTACACCTTC. It is translated as CASSLGQGAEGYTF.

The table lists this clonotype with many counts. The J gene is TRBJ2-7, the V gene TRBV18, with 8 bases identical to TRBD1. V shed 3 bases and J 3 bases; nucleotides not matched to a gene: 4. This CDR3 region has 14 residues. Germline loops: CDR1 KGHSH, CDR2 LQKENI. CDR3 nucleotide sequence: TGTGCCAGCTCACCCACCGGGACAGGCTACGAGCAGTACTTC. It translates to CASSPTGTGYEQYF.